This T cell receptor beta chain emerged from a study of T cells in Graves' hyperthyroidism and ophthalmopathy. The hyperthyroidism patients had all been newly diagnosed, and their disease duration was under 2 months. Their ages ranged from 18 to 65 years. Notes on the study in general: The majority of expanded thyroid clonotypes above 0.001 also appeared in blood. Ophthalmopathy cases were set apart from stable hyperthyroidism by a 13 V-J model.

Trimming removed 11 bases from V and 4 bases from J, with 17 bases in between. Germline CDR1 is SNHLY and CDR2 is FYNNEI. CDR3 length: 13 amino acids. Amplified regions were TCR beta CDR3 sequences from RNA transcripts. HTBI primers drove first-round RT-PCR of the TCR CDR3. TCRdb passed the multiplex PCR reads through MiXCR, listing each CDR3 protein once. The repertoire holds hundreds of thousands of distinct CDR3 sequences, with approximately 15% as singletons. This clonotype was counted at least ten times. Its antigen is undetermined. Sequenced material: blood. This TCR came from a woman between 18 and 29 years old with Graves' hyperthyroidism. This sequence joins TRBV2 and TRBJ1-2, with D unresolved. The CDR3 here is CAGYDTRGYGYTF. The CDR3 nucleotides are TGTGCCGGATATGACACGCGGGGCTATGGCTACACCTTC.